The rows below give T cell receptor beta chains drawn from one sample of a study of T cells in Graves' hyperthyroidism and ophthalmopathy. TCRdb reprocessed the multiplex PCR reads with MiXCR, giving one entry per CDR3 protein. The profile covers approximately 400,000 distinct CDR3 sequences, with roughly 14% appearing a single time and approximately 10% taken by the ten largest. Sequencing was performed on blood. These receptors all stem from a woman aged 55-69 years with Graves' hyperthyroidism. Both conserved end residues are part of each CDR3. The D gene is left open where the match is weak. Some rows have no size entry. The others give once, few or many, or a class for an expanded clone.

j_call v_call cdr3_length clone_size d_call cdr3_aa cdr3_nt
TRBJ2-1 TRBV6-1 16 few TRBD2 CASTMLAESSYNEQFF TGTGCCAGCACCATGCTAGCGGAGAGCTCCTACAATGAGCAGTTCTTC
TRBJ2-3 TRBV6-6 15 many . CASSYAPSSTDTQYF TGTGCCAGCAGTTACGCACCTTCTAGCACAGATACGCAGTATTTT
TRBJ2-2 TRBV19 15 . . CASSIEGQHTGELFF TGTGCCAGTAGTATAGAAGGGCAGCACACCGGGGAGCTGTTTTTT
TRBJ2-3 TRBV20-1 14 many . CSASGLRGTDTQYF TGCAGTGCTTCGGGACTCCGGGGTACAGATACGCAGTATTTT
TRBJ1-3 TRBV19 14 . . CASSHLQSGNTIYF TGTGCCAGTAGTCATCTTCAATCTGGAAACACCATATATTTT
TRBJ2-5 TRBV20-1 12 many . CSARAAGETQYF TGCAGTGCTAGAGCCGCGGGAGAGACCCAGTACTTC
TRBJ1-1 TRBV28 12 many . CASTRVNTEAFF TGTGCCAGCACCAGGGTAAACACTGAAGCTTTCTTT
TRBJ2-3 TRBV2 14 many . CASSEQAATDTQYF TGTGCCAGCAGTGAACAAGCAGCCACAGATACGCAGTATTTT
TRBJ2-7 TRBV12-3/TRBV12-4 16 . . CASSLGRRARGYEQYF TGTGCCAGCAGTTTGGGGAGAAGGGCCCGGGGGTACGAGCAGTACTTC
TRBJ2-7 TRBV18 17 . TRBD2 CASSPRNGGGPSYEQYF TGTGCCAGCTCACCGAGAAACGGGGGAGGGCCCTCCTACGAGCAGTACTTC
TRBJ2-5 TRBV11-2 16 few TRBD1 CASSLSGTGGRETQYF TGTGCCAGCAGCCTTTCCGGGACAGGGGGCAGGGAGACCCAGTACTTC
TRBJ2-1 TRBV11-2 16 . TRBD1 CASSLPDRGVENEQFF TGTGCCAGCAGCTTGCCGGACAGGGGGGTGGAGAATGAGCAGTTCTTC
TRBJ2-4 TRBV29-1 11 few TRBD1 CSGGTENIQYF TGCAGCGGGGGGACAGAAAACATTCAGTACTTC
TRBJ1-1 TRBV29-1 16 many TRBD1 CSVRYPKQGYRTEAFF TGCAGCGTTCGGTACCCTAAACAGGGGTACCGCACTGAAGCTTTCTTT
TRBJ2-7 TRBV11-2 14 many TRBD2 CASSRVAGTYEQYF TGTGCCAGCAGCAGGGTAGCGGGTACCTACGAGCAGTACTTC
TRBJ2-5 TRBV19 16 few TRBD1 CASSIIGTASVETQYF TGTGCCAGTAGTATTATCGGGACAGCCTCGGTGGAGACCCAGTACTTC
TRBJ2-5 TRBV20-1 18 many TRBD2 CSASTGLAGGPSLETQYF TGCAGTGCTAGTACGGGGCTAGCGGGAGGGCCCTCATTGGAGACCCAGTACTTC